The 28 T cell receptor beta chains given below trace back to one sample, sequenced in a study of technical replicates of blood from a few donors. The data were produced by immunoSEQ multiplex PCR, yet TCRdb's version contains in-frame clones alone and is incomplete. The table lists 78,000 or so clones, 90% to 95% of them singletons, with 0.37% in the top ten. Sequencing used T cells isolated from PBMCs. The source of these receptors is a human donor in good health. Some clones in this sample may be carry-over from other donors' samples.

This clone was observed once. The V and J genes are TRBV5-1 and TRBJ2-1; maybe TRBD2 (5 bases). The CDR3 has 14 amino acids. V was cut by 0 bases and J by 8 bases, with 12 bases left in between. The V gene's germline CDR1 is SGHRS and CDR2 YFSETQ. As DNA, the CDR3 is TGCGCCAGCAGCTTGGCCGATACTAGGGATGAGCAGTTCTTC. Translating it yields CASSLADTRDEQFF.

In DNA, the CDR3 is TGTGCCAGCAGCCCCAGGGACAGGGGGCGGGAGGGCCTCAATGAGCAGTTCTTC. Amino acid sequence: CASSPRDRGREGLNEQFF. The chain carries TRBV7-4 and TRBJ2-1; 12 bases match TRBD1. This CDR3 has 18 residues. CDR1 and CDR2 (germline): SGHVT, SQSDAQ. V trimming: 5 bases; J trimming: 6 bases; junction bases outside the gene matches: 14. Filled out from reference TRBV7-4 and TRBJ2-1, the complete variable domain reads GAGVSQSPRYKVAKRGRDVALRCDSISGHVTLYWYRQTLGQGSEVLTYSQSDAQRDKSGRPSGRFSAERPERSVSTLKIQRTEQGDSAVYLCASSPRDRGREGLNEQFFGPGTRLTVL.

V is TRBV5-1 and J is TRBJ1-2; 8 bases align to TRBD1. This CDR3 spans 13 amino acids. Germline values: CDR1 SGHRS, CDR2 YFSETQ. The J segment lost 7 bases and the V segment lost 5 bases, leaving 7 bases of the junction unmatched. CDR3 amino acids: CASSSGTGFGYTF. The CDR3 coding sequence is TGCGCCAGCAGTTCCGGGACAGGTTTTGGCTACACCTTC.

J is TRBJ2-7 and V is TRBV15; possible D gene TRBD1, 6 bases. The CDR3 totals 15 residues. V lost 0 bases and J 2 bases, leaving 11 bases between the germline ends. Per germline, CDR1 LNHNV and CDR2 YYDKDF (reference sequence). The CDR3 is CATSRDGNRAYEQYF. DNA of the CDR3: TGTGCCACCAGCAGAGATGGAAACAGGGCCTACGAGCAGTACTTC.

The DNA for the CDR3 is TGTGCCAGCAGCCTGACAGGGGCCGGTAGCAATCAGCCCCAGCATTTT. Protein sequence: CASSLTGAGSNQPQHF. The genes are TRBV5-4 and TRBJ1-5; 8 bases are a match to TRBD1. The CDR3 has 16 amino acids. V gave up 4 bases and J gave up 0 bases; unmatched junction bases: 6. CDR1 and CDR2 from the germline V gene are SGHNT and YYREEE (reference sequence).

The chain couples TRBV28 to TRBJ2-3; 9 nucleotides agree with TRBD2. Germline-derived CDR1 and CDR2 are MDHEN and SYDVKM. J lost 2 bases, V lost 8 bases, and 8 bases had no gene match. CDR3 length: 15 amino acids. CDR3: CASQGTSGFTDTQYF. The DNA of the CDR3 is TGTGCCAGCCAGGGAACTAGCGGGTTCACAGATACGCAGTATTTT. Full variable domain (rest looked up from reference TRBV28 and TRBJ2-3): DVKVTQSSRYLVKRTGEKVFLECVQDMDHENMFWYRQDPGLGLRLIYFSYDVKMKEKGDIPEGYSVSREKKERFSLILESASTNQTSMYLCASQGTSGFTDTQYFGPGTRLTVL.

The rearrangement uses TRBV29-1 and TRBJ2-7; 9 bases fit TRBD2. The V segment lost 6 bases and the J segment 4 bases; nucleotides outside the gene matches: 7. Germline loops: CDR1 SQVTM, CDR2 ANQGSEA. CDR3 length: 13 residues. CDR3: CSVHSGSLYEQYF. For the CDR3, the DNA is TGCAGCGTCCATAGCGGGAGCCTGTACGAGCAGTACTTC.

The chain carries TRBV6-1 and TRBJ1-5; TRBD1 is a possible D gene (6 bases). V lost 7 bases to trimming and J lost 7 bases, with 14 bases between them. The CDR3 is 13 amino acids. Germline CDR1 is MNHNS and CDR2 is SASEGT. The chain's CDR3 is CASIQGTGQPQHF. DNA of the CDR3: TGTGCCAGCATACAGGGAACGGGACAGCCCCAGCATTTT.

Details on this clone: One junction end does not reproduce the germline sequence, and a read error may be involved. This sequence joins TRBV2 and TRBJ2-7; D is uncertain. CDR3 size: 16 residues. The V gene's germline CDR1 is SNHLY and CDR2 FYNNEI. Here the CDR3 reads CSSSPLYSPSTYEQYF. CDR3 nucleotides: TGTTCCAGCAGCCCCCTCTATAGTCCCTCGACCTACGAGCAGTACTTC.

The chain carries TRBV5-1 and TRBJ2-7, with a weak D call TRBD2 (6 bases). There are 15 residues in the CDR3. V dropped 0 bases and J dropped 3 bases, with 13 bases sitting between them. CDR1 SGHRS and CDR2 YFSETQ come from the germline V gene. The CDR3 DNA follows: TGCGCCAGCAGCTTGGAGGGAGGTCGGCTCTACGAGCAGTACTTC. Its protein is CASSLEGGRLYEQYF.

The chain employs TRBV6-5 and TRBJ2-3; D perhaps matches TRBD1 (5 bases). Trimming left V 6 bases short and J 1 base short, with 14 bases between. Germline CDR1 is MNHEY and CDR2 is SVGAGI. CDR3 size: 15 residues. CDR3 bases: TGTGCCAGCAGAACCCATCCAGGGCGCACAGATACGCAGTATTTT. Amino acid sequence: CASRTHPGRTDTQYF.

The V gene is TRBV19, the J gene TRBJ2-7; 7 bases are a match to TRBD2. The CDR3 has 15 residues. Germline CDR1 reads LNHDA; CDR2 reads SQIVND (reference sequence). V lost 5 bases and J lost 2; bases outside the gene matches: 9. CDR3 coding DNA: TGTGCCAGTAGTTCCAGGCCTAGCGGAACCTACGAGCAGTACTTC. The encoded protein is CASSSRPSGTYEQYF.

CDR3 sequence: CASISPRTGDEQFF. CDR3 DNA sequence: TGTGCCAGTATATCTCCCAGGACAGGGGATGAGCAGTTCTTC. The chain recombines TRBV6-5 with TRBJ2-1; 9 bases match TRBD1. V trimming: 9 bases; J trimming: 8 bases; junction bases outside the gene matches: 11. Germline CDR1 is MNHEY and CDR2 is SVGAGI. The CDR3 contains 14 residues.

The rearrangement links TRBV6-1 to TRBJ2-3; 9 nucleotides agree with TRBD1. Looked up from germline, CDR1 is MNHNS and CDR2 is SASEGT. Trimming at V came to 4 bases and at J to 9 bases, leaving 26 bases not matched to a gene. The CDR3 totals 20 residues. CDR3 residues: CASSGPPTGGILPGYRTQYF. The CDR3 region has the DNA TGTGCCAGCAGTGGGCCACCGACAGGGGGAATTTTGCCGGGTTACAGGACGCAGTATTTT.

The chain couples TRBV7-8 to TRBJ2-7; the match to TRBD1 covers 11 bases. The V gene's germline CDR1 is SGHVS and CDR2 FQNEAQ. The CDR3 has 21 residues. The J segment lost 12 bases and the V segment lost 1 base, leaving 29 bases of the junction unmatched. As DNA, the CDR3 is TGTGCCAGCAGCTTAGGGGTCGAGGACAGGGGGCGAGGTATCCTGGGTTCCGCCAGGTACTTC. Translation: CASSLGVEDRGRGILGSARYF.

This chain joins TRBV6-1 and TRBJ1-1; 7 nucleotides agree with TRBD1. This CDR3 spans 15 amino acids. Germline CDR1 reads MNHNS; CDR2 reads SASEGT. With V trimmed by 7 bases and J by 3 bases, 11 bases remained unmatched. DNA for the CDR3: TGTGCCAGCATATCAGGGGGAGTTGGATACACTGAAGCTTTCTTT. It specifies CASISGGVGYTEAFF.

The V and J genes are TRBV7-9 and TRBJ1-1, with D tentatively TRBD1 (5 bases). The germline gives CDR1 SEHNR, CDR2 FQNEAQ (reference sequence). V was clipped by 5 bases and J by 0 bases, with 16 bases between them. The CDR3 runs to 16 residues. The CDR3 DNA is TGTGCCAGCAGCGTCGCGGGGGGAGGGATGAACACTGAAGCTTTCTTT. This encodes CASSVAGGGMNTEAFF.

The CDR3 here is CASSLYGDRGLDTEAFF. DNA of the CDR3: TGTGCCAGCAGCTTATACGGGGACAGGGGGCTGGACACTGAAGCTTTCTTT. The J gene is TRBJ1-1, the V gene TRBV7-3; 12 bases are a match to TRBD1. Germline CDR1 is SGHTA and CDR2 is FQGTGA. The CDR3 contains 17 residues. The ends lost 2 bases at V and 3 bases at J; junction bases unmatched: 7.

The J gene is TRBJ2-7, the V gene TRBV19, with 7 bases fitting TRBD1. From germline, CDR1 is LNHDA and CDR2 SQIVND (reference sequence). This CDR3 is built from 15 residues. J was trimmed by 3 bases and V by 5 bases; bases with no gene match: 10. The CDR3 region has the DNA TGTGCCAGTAGTCCCCTTTCGGACAGGAACTACGAGCAGTACTTC. Its translation: CASSPLSDRNYEQYF.

The gene calls are TRBV19 and TRBJ2-3; 9 bases fit TRBD2. CDR1 and CDR2 (germline): LNHDA, SQIVND (reference sequence). CDR3 length: 17 amino acids. V lost 5 bases, J lost 4 bases, and 13 bases stayed unmatched. The CDR3 spells CASSPFSGSLPADTQYF. In DNA, the CDR3 is TGTGCCAGTAGTCCATTTAGCGGGAGTCTTCCGGCAGATACGCAGTATTTT.

The V gene is TRBV10-1, the J gene TRBJ2-3; a weak D match, TRBD1 (6 bases). The length of the CDR3 is 21 residues. CDR1 is WNHNN, CDR2 SYGVQD, per germline (reference sequence). Trimming removed 2 bases from V and 2 bases from J, with 29 bases in between. The CDR3 coding sequence is TGCGCCAGCAGTGAGACTAATCCGGGACACAAAACTACGGGGCACACAGATACGCAGTATTTT. Translated: CASSETNPGHKTTGHTDTQYF.

The count of this clone is one. One junction end disagrees with the germline gene, perhaps due to a read error. The chain carries TRBV27 and TRBJ2-7; 7 bases map to TRBD1. Germline CDR1 and CDR2: MNHEY and SMNVEV (reference sequence). This CDR3 is 15 amino acids long. CDR3 DNA: TGTGCCAGCAGTGTATCGTCGGGACAGAGGTACGAGCAGTACTTC. This encodes CASSVSSGQRYEQYF.

The chain combines TRBV19 with TRBJ2-1; TRBD1 matches 7 bases. Germline trimming cut 3 bases from V and 2 bases from J; bases unmatched to any gene: 7. The CDR3 covers 16 residues. Germline V CDR1 and CDR2: LNHDA, SQIVND (reference sequence). CDR3 sequence: CASSMLGTVTYNEQFF. The CDR3 nucleotides read TGTGCCAGTAGTATGCTCGGGACAGTCACCTACAATGAGCAGTTCTTC.

The V gene is TRBV7-6, the J gene TRBJ2-5; 9 positions match TRBD2. V gave up 7 bases and J gave up 4 bases; unmatched junction bases: 7. Germline-derived CDR1 and CDR2 are SGHVS and FNYEAQ. There are 14 residues in the CDR3. The CDR3 spells CASTLAGIRETQYF. The CDR3 DNA reads TGTGCCAGCACTCTAGCGGGAATCCGAGAGACCCAGTACTTC.

This clone was seen once. The chain carries TRBV7-9 and TRBJ1-6; weak D call: TRBD1 (6 bases). The germline V gene has CDR1 SEHNR and CDR2 FQNEAQ (reference sequence). V was shortened by 2 bases and J by 4 bases, with 12 bases between the two germline ends. This CDR3 is 16 amino acids long. The CDR3 sequence: CASSLRGGSYNSPLHF. Here the CDR3 DNA reads TGTGCCAGCAGCTTAAGGGGGGGATCGTATAATTCACCCCTCCACTTT.

The chain is built from TRBV25-1 and TRBJ2-3; maybe TRBD2 (5 bases). The V end lost 3 bases, the J end lost 0 bases, and 10 bases lay between the germline ends. The CDR3 is 15 residues long. Germline V lookup: CDR1 MGHDK, CDR2 SYGVNS. The CDR3 here is CASSDSGVSTDTQYF. The DNA for the CDR3 is TGTGCCAGCAGTGACAGCGGAGTAAGCACAGATACGCAGTATTTT. The entire variable domain, with the rest obtained from reference TRBV25-1 and TRBJ2-3, is as follows: EADIYQTPRYLVIGTGKKITLECSQTMGHDKMYWYQQDPGMELHLIHYSYGVNSTEKGDLSSESTVSRIRTEHFPLTLESARPSHTSQYLCASSDSGVSTDTQYFGPGTRLTVL.

The genes are TRBV11-3 and TRBJ1-1; the D gene is possibly TRBD1 (6 bases). V lost 5 bases and J lost 5, with 15 bases in between. There are 14 residues in the CDR3. Germline V gene data show CDR1 as SGHNT and CDR2 as YENEEA. The CDR3 reads CASSPQPGETEAFF. CDR3 nucleotide sequence: TGTGCCAGCAGCCCGCAACCAGGGGAGACTGAAGCTTTCTTT.

The chain carries TRBV11-2 and TRBJ2-7, with 10 bases that match TRBD1. The junction had 10 bases not matched to a gene; V was cut back by 5 bases and J by 3 bases. The CDR3 runs to 16 residues. The germline V gene has CDR1 SGHAT and CDR2 FQNNGV. This CDR3 is CASSVPRDRGRYEQYF. The CDR3 bases are TGTGCCAGCAGCGTACCCCGGGACAGGGGACGCTACGAGCAGTACTTC.